The next 29 T cell receptor beta chains were all read from a single sample in a study of cytomegalovirus exposure and HLA in healthy donors. Researchers ran the PCR with 60 Vbeta and 13 Jbeta primers. Only in-frame clones appear in the TCRdb table, and some are missing; sequencing was by immunoSEQ multiplex PCR. The sample gives about 160,000 clones, roughly 80% of which show up once; about a tenth is in the top ten. The sequenced sample consisted of PBMCs. These receptors all stem from a man between 18 and 29 years old in good health and CMV-seropositive.

The gene calls are TRBV6-5 and TRBJ2-2, with D perhaps TRBD1 (5 bases). This CDR3 region has 14 residues. Trimming stripped 5 bases from V and 1 base from J, with 8 bases between. Germline lookup yields CDR1 MNHEY and CDR2 SVGAGI. The CDR3 DNA sequence: TGTGCCAGCAGTCCCACAGGGAACACCGGGGAGCTGTTTTTT. Translation: CASSPTGNTGELFF.

This clone has more than one count but fewer than ten. At one of its ends the junction is not consistent with the germline gene, which may arise from a read error. The V gene is TRBV5-8, the J gene TRBJ1-4, with D possibly TRBD1 on 6 matching bases. CDR1 and CDR2 from the germline V gene are SGHTS and YDEGEE. This CDR3 is 16 amino acids long. CDR3 amino acids: CASNLGSQGPSEKLFF. The CDR3 coding sequence is TGTGCCAGCAACTTGGGGTCCCAGGGGCCGAGCGAAAAACTGTTTTTT.

The chain combines TRBV29-1 with TRBJ2-1, with D possibly matching TRBD2 (6 bases). The V gene lost 8 bases and the J gene lost 4 bases, with 18 bases spanning the gap. The germline gives CDR1 SQVTM, CDR2 ANQGSEA. This CDR3 contains 14 residues. The CDR3 DNA sequence: TGCAGCCTAGACCGTAGCGGAGGGTACAATGAGCAGTTCTTC. Protein: CSLDRSGGYNEQFF.

The chain links TRBV6-1 to TRBJ1-2; possible D gene TRBD1, 6 bases. Germline V CDR1 and CDR2: MNHNS, SASEGT. This CDR3 is 17 amino acids long. Trimming shortened V by 0 bases and J by 4 bases, and 18 bases separated the two germline ends. CDR3 protein: CASSEALLGGEGYGYTF. The CDR3, as DNA: TGTGCCAGCAGTGAAGCGCTTCTTGGGGGCGAGGGCTATGGCTACACCTTC.

The chain couples TRBV4-1 to TRBJ1-1; D is ambiguous. Germline loops: CDR1 MGHRA, CDR2 YSYEKL. Trimming took off 0 bases at V and 5 bases at J, with 16 bases between the two ends. The CDR3 sequence is 16 residues long. CDR3 sequence (DNA): TGCGCCAGCAGCCAAGAACCTCCTACCGGGAGGACTGAAGCTTTCTTT. Its protein product is CASSQEPPTGRTEAFF.

This chain connects TRBV5-6 to TRBJ1-5; D perhaps matches TRBD1 (5 bases). Trimming took off 2 bases at V and 4 bases at J, with 10 bases between the two ends. This CDR3 has 14 amino acids. The germline V gene has CDR1 SGHDT and CDR2 YYEEEE. In DNA, the CDR3 is TGTGCCAGCAGCTTCGCGGGGGGGAATCAGCCCCAGCATTTT. Protein: CASSFAGGNQPQHF.

The gene calls are TRBV6-5 and TRBJ2-1; weak D call: TRBD2 (6 bases). Germline V gives CDR1 MNHEY, CDR2 SVGAGI. This CDR3 has 15 residues. V lost 0 bases and J 4 bases, leaving 10 bases between the germline ends. The CDR3 nucleotides are TGTGCCAGCAGTTACTCGGGACTTGGATACAATGAGCAGTTCTTC. Its protein is CASSYSGLGYNEQFF.

This chain joins TRBV6-1 and TRBJ1-1; D gene uncertain. The CDR3 loop spans 14 amino acids. Germline V gives CDR1 MNHNS, CDR2 SASEGT. The V gene lost 0 bases and the J gene lost 1 base, with 6 bases spanning the gap. The DNA of the CDR3 is TGTGCCAGCAGTGAAGCGCTAGCGAACACTGAAGCTTTCTTT. Translating it yields CASSEALANTEAFF.

This chain connects TRBV5-1 to TRBJ2-6; maybe TRBD1 (6 bases). The CDR3 length is 14 residues. Germline CDR1 and CDR2: SGHRS and YFSETQ. Trimming removed 9 bases from V and 2 bases from J, with 12 bases in between. The CDR3 is CATNPGAGANVLTF. The CDR3 bases are TGCGCCACCAATCCAGGGGCTGGGGCCAACGTCCTGACTTTC.

This clone has just one count. This chain links TRBV29-1 with TRBJ2-2; D may be TRBD2 (5 bases). This CDR3 region has 12 residues. Trimming cost V 5 bases and J 6 bases, with 10 bases left between them. Germline V gene data show CDR1 as SQVTM and CDR2 as ANQGSEA. CDR3 loop: CSVSSIPGELFF. The CDR3 region has the DNA TGCAGCGTTTCTAGCATTCCCGGGGAGCTGTTTTTT.

The chain recombines TRBV5-4 with TRBJ2-3; 7 nucleotides line up with TRBD1. CDR3 length: 15 amino acids. Germline CDR1 is SGHNT and CDR2 is YYREEE (reference sequence). The J segment lost 5 bases and the V segment lost 1 base, leaving 7 bases of the junction unmatched. The DNA for the CDR3 is TGTGCCAGCAGCTTGAGTAGGGGGCGAGGAGATACGCAGTATTTT. Translation: CASSLSRGRGDTQYF.

CDR3 loop: CASSLVDRGTPLHF. In nucleotides, the CDR3 is TGTGCCAGCAGCTTAGTTGACAGGGGGACACCCCTCCACTTT. The rearrangement uses TRBV7-2 and TRBJ1-6; 9 positions agree with TRBD1. The junction had 3 bases not matched to a gene; V was cut back by 1 base and J by 11 bases. Germline V lookup: CDR1 SGHTA, CDR2 FQGNSA. This CDR3 contains 14 residues.

V gene TRBV7-2 combines with J gene TRBJ2-1, with D perhaps matching TRBD2 (6 bases). CDR1 is SGHTA and CDR2 is FQGNSA in the germline V gene. This CDR3 spans 13 amino acids. V was shortened by 5 bases and J by 9 bases, with 14 bases between the two germline ends. For the CDR3, the DNA is TGTGCCAGCAGCGGGAACATGGGAGGTGAGCAGTTCTTC. Its translation is CASSGNMGGEQFF.

V gene TRBV5-1 combines with J gene TRBJ2-3; tentatively, D is TRBD2 (7 bases). Germline loops: CDR1 SGHRS, CDR2 YFSETQ. Deletions cut 0 bases from V and 0 bases from J, with 11 bases between. The CDR3 has 16 amino acids. CDR3 DNA sequence: TGCGCCAGCAGCTTGGAGGGGGGGTTAAGCACAGATACGCAGTATTTT. This translates into CASSLEGGLSTDTQYF. The full variable domain, completed using reference TRBV5-1 and TRBJ2-3, is KAGVTQTPRYLIKTRGQQVTLSCSPISGHRSVSWYQQTPGQGLQFLFEYFSETQRNKGNFPGRFSGRQFSNSRSEMNVSTLELGDSALYLCASSLEGGLSTDTQYFGPGTRLTVL.

This clone was counted between two and nine times. The chain uses TRBV5-6 and TRBJ2-1; the D gene is possibly TRBD2 (5 bases). V lost 4 bases to trimming and J lost 9 bases, with 8 bases between them. The CDR3 runs to 11 residues. Germline CDR1 reads SGHDT; CDR2 reads YYEEEE. The CDR3 spells CASSDEGEQFF. In DNA form, the CDR3 reads TGTGCCAGCAGCGATGAGGGTGAGCAGTTCTTC.

Notes on this clone: A read error may account for a junction end that differs from germline. The V and J genes are TRBV9 and TRBJ1-1; 9 bases are a match to TRBD1. The germline gives CDR1 SGDLS, CDR2 YYNGEE. The CDR3 covers 13 residues. In nucleotides, the CDR3 is TGTGTCAGCAGCGACGGACAGGGGACTGAAGCTTTCTTT. The encoded protein is CVSSDGQGTEAFF.

This clone was seen once. This chain uses TRBV11-2 with TRBJ2-7; TRBD2 aligns across 9 bases. There are 15 residues in the CDR3. Germline-derived CDR1 and CDR2 are SGHAT and FQNNGV. V dropped 1 base and J dropped 3; count of bases not matched to a gene: 4. CDR3 bases: TGTGCCAGCAGCTTAGGGGATAGCGGGAGCTACGAGCAGTACTTC. Protein: CASSLGDSGSYEQYF.

This chain links TRBV7-9 with TRBJ2-2; D gene uncertain. The CDR3 is made up of 11 amino acids. The ends were cut back, 8 bases at V and 5 bases at J, with 6 bases in the middle. The germline CDR1 and CDR2 sequences are SEHNR and FQNEAQ (reference sequence). The CDR3 loop is CASQITGELFF. The CDR3 nucleotides read TGTGCCAGCCAGATAACCGGGGAGCTGTTTTTT.

V and J are TRBV4-3 and TRBJ1-6; D remains ambiguous. The CDR3 covers 16 residues. The V gene's germline CDR1 is LGHNA and CDR2 YSLEER. Trimming cost V 3 bases and J 8 bases, with 17 bases left between them. The CDR3 is CASSHIPGGDHSPLHF. CDR3 in DNA: TGCGCCAGCAGCCATATTCCGGGAGGAGATCATTCACCCCTCCACTTT.

This rearrangement joins TRBV14 to TRBJ2-5, with D possibly matching TRBD2 (5 bases). V was cut by 6 bases and J by 4 bases, with 12 bases left in between. This CDR3 contains 13 residues. Per germline, CDR1 SGHDN and CDR2 FVKESK. CDR3 protein: CASRTSGSETQYF. Written as DNA, the CDR3 is TGTGCCAGCAGGACCAGCGGATCAGAGACCCAGTACTTC.

J is TRBJ2-3 and V is TRBV18; 7 positions match TRBD2. Trimming cost V 6 bases and J 4 bases; bases outside gene matches: 10. This CDR3 is built from 15 residues. The germline CDR1 and CDR2 sequences are KGHSH and LQKENI. CDR3: CASSPNGGGSDTQYF. In DNA form, the CDR3 reads TGTGCCAGCTCGCCTAACGGCGGGGGATCAGATACGCAGTATTTT.

This CDR3 reads CASSPFGQGTDTQYF. CDR3 coding DNA: TGCGCCAGCAGTCCCTTCGGACAGGGAACAGATACGCAGTATTTT. The chain has TRBV23-1 and TRBJ2-3; TRBD1 aligns across 8 bases. TRBV23-1 is an open reading frame whose function is uncertain. V trimming: 4 bases; J trimming: 3 bases; junction bases outside the gene matches: 6. CDR3 size: 15 residues.

The rearrangement uses TRBV18 and TRBJ2-5; 13 positions match TRBD2. Germline V lookup: CDR1 KGHSH, CDR2 LQKENI. The CDR3 is made up of 16 amino acids. The V segment lost 4 bases and the J segment 4 bases; nucleotides outside the gene matches: 6. The CDR3 DNA follows: TGTGCCAGCTCACAAACGACTAGCGGGAGGAGAGAGACCCAGTACTTC. Amino acids: CASSQTTSGRRETQYF.

V usage is TRBV19 and J usage is TRBJ1-5, with D perhaps matching TRBD1 (6 bases). V was pared by 4 bases and J by 2 bases, with 6 bases between. The CDR3 spans 13 residues. Germline V CDR1 and CDR2: LNHDA, SQIVND (reference sequence). The CDR3 DNA reads as TGTGCCAGTAGTAGACAGGGCAATCAGCCCCAGCATTTT. It codes for CASSRQGNQPQHF.

There are a few counts of this clone. In the same sample, other DNA sequences code for this CDR3. The J gene is TRBJ2-1, the V gene TRBV27, with D maybe TRBD2 (6 bases). This CDR3 has 16 residues. Trimming took off 6 bases at V and 4 bases at J, with 19 bases between the two ends. CDR1 and CDR2 from the germline V gene are MNHEY and SMNVEV (reference sequence). CDR3 amino acids: CASRAGAGTDYNEQFF. The CDR3 coding sequence is TGTGCCAGCAGGGCTGGGGCGGGGACCGATTACAATGAGCAGTTCTTC.

The gene calls are TRBV6-1 and TRBJ2-7; D is possibly TRBD1 (5 bases). The ends were cut back, 2 bases at V and 7 bases at J, with 12 bases in the middle. The CDR3 runs to 13 residues. Germline V CDR1 and CDR2: MNHNS, SASEGT. CDR3 DNA sequence: TGTGCCAGCAGTGAATTAACAGGTGGGGAGCAGTACTTC. Translation gives CASSELTGGEQYF.

The chain couples TRBV4-3 to TRBJ1-1; D is unresolved. The germline V gene has CDR1 LGHNA and CDR2 YSLEER. The CDR3 has 18 residues. V shed 0 bases and J shed 2 bases, with 19 bases lying between them. DNA of the CDR3: TGCGCCAGCAGCCAAGATTTGGCAGGCCGAACAATCAACACTGAAGCTTTCTTT. Protein: CASSQDLAGRTINTEAFF.

In its sample, this clone was seen a few times. The rearrangement uses TRBV29-1 and TRBJ2-7; TRBD1 matches 8 bases. The junction had 2 bases not matched to a gene; V was cut back by 6 bases and J by 1 base. This CDR3 spans 12 amino acids. Germline V gene data show CDR1 as SQVTM and CDR2 as ANQGSEA. The CDR3 DNA is TGCAGCGTCGGACAGGGATCCTACGAGCAGTACTTC. It encodes CSVGQGSYEQYF.

The chain combines TRBV6-1 with TRBJ2-7; 8 nucleotides match TRBD1. This CDR3 has 14 amino acids. Trimming removed 6 bases from V and 5 bases from J; junction bases left unmatched: 9. Germline CDR1 reads MNHNS; CDR2 reads SASEGT. CDR3 region: CASRGQGWSDEQYF. CDR3 nucleotides: TGTGCCAGCAGAGGACAGGGTTGGAGCGACGAGCAGTACTTC.